The 3 T cell receptor beta chains below were found in one sample sequenced in a study of control samples from healthy donors and cancer patients (dated by TCRdb to 2020 to 2021). The library was built by means of the immunoSEQ multiplex PCR assay. In TCRdb, the immuneACCESS table is reduced to in-frame sequences with V and J assigned. These tables do not hold every clone; where another copy was compared, an unresolved V gene accounts for under half, and the others remain unexplained. Across this sample there are some 140,000 clones, with roughly nine tenths seen only once. Around 9% of the sample is in the top ten clones. Specimen: blood. All receptors derive from a woman in her twenties or thirties in good health.

The chain combines TRBV2 with TRBJ1-2; D may be TRBD1 (5 bases). V dropped 2 bases and J dropped 7 bases, with 17 bases sitting between them. Per the germline V gene, CDR1 is SNHLY and CDR2 is FYNNEI. The CDR3 spans 15 residues. Here the CDR3 DNA reads TGTGCCAGCAGTGAATTAGGCCAGGGCGTCTCTGGCTACACCTTC. The encoded protein is CASSELGQGVSGYTF.

The chain recombines TRBV5-1 with TRBJ2-2; 8 nucleotides align to TRBD2. V was clipped by 4 bases and J by 2 bases; unmatched bases: 4. This CDR3 region has 15 residues. CDR1 is SGHRS and CDR2 is YFSETQ in the germline V gene. The CDR3 nucleotides read TGCGCCAGCAGCAATCGGACTAGCAACACCGGGGAGCTGTTTTTT. It codes for CASSNRTSNTGELFF.

The rearrangement joins TRBV7-2 to TRBJ2-7; 7 bases map to TRBD1. Germline trimming cut 5 bases from V and 2 bases from J; bases unmatched to any gene: 6. Germline V gene data show CDR1 as SGHTA and CDR2 as FQGNSA. The CDR3 loop spans 14 amino acids. The DNA of the CDR3 is TGTGCCAGCAGCCTCAGGACAGGAACCTACGAGCAGTACTTC. It is translated as CASSLRTGTYEQYF.